This T cell receptor beta chain appears in the sequencing data of a study of identical twins. V lost 4 bases and J lost 13; bases outside the gene matches: 19. CDR1 and CDR2 from the germline V gene are SGDLS and YYNGEE. The CDR3 consists of 15 residues. This clonotype was detected a few times. From the 5' RACE reads, TCRdb called clonotypes with MiXCR, one entry per CDR3 protein. The sample has 550,000 to 700,000 distinct CDR3 sequences, roughly 20% seen once. The sample also formed part of further work on T cells expressing NK-cell markers.

This sequence originates from a woman aged 18-29 years in good health. The rearrangement uses TRBV9 and TRBJ2-7; 8 nucleotides align to TRBD1. Input material: PBMCs. Here the CDR3 DNA reads TGTGCCAGCAGCCCCACGGACAGGGAGTGGGCTAGATTCTACTTC. Its translation is CASSPTDREWARFYF. Looking up the rest from reference TRBV9 and TRBJ2-7 gives the full variable domain: DSGVTQTPKHLITATGQRVTLRCSPRSGDLSVYWYQQSLDQGLQFLIQYYNGEERAKGNILERFSAQQFPDLHSELNLSSLELGDSALYFCASSPTDREWARFYFGPGTRLTVT.